This TCR beta chain was identified in a study of identical twins. Findings of the study overall: The models systematically underestimated how much out-of-frame TCR alpha was shared in monozygotic twins. Zero-insertion findings could be partly confounded by invariant cells (MAIT and iNKT cells). There were fewer insertions in abundant cord blood beta clonotypes, but memory repertoires showed no such pattern.

V lost 4 bases, J lost 6 bases, and 10 bases stayed unmatched. Germline V lookup: CDR1 SNHLY, CDR2 FYNNEI. CDR3 length: 15 amino acids. TCRdb fed the 5' RACE reads into MiXCR, producing one record per CDR3 protein. The sample consists of under 300,000 distinct CDR3 sequences, roughly 12% of them appearing once. In regard to this clonotype: Its antigen is currently unknown.

These data were likewise used in another study, on yellow fever vaccine responses in identical twins. According to that study: It has been reported that, in twins, the vaccine T cell response seemed partly convergent and partly personalized.

This chain uses TRBV2 with TRBJ2-7, with TRBD1 identical over 9 bases. The source of this sequence is a woman younger than 30 in good health. Sequenced material: memory (CD45RO+) T cells sorted from blood. The chain's CDR3 is CASSGRPGQGSEQYF. The DNA for the CDR3 is TGTGCCAGCAGTGGAAGGCCGGGACAGGGCTCCGAGCAGTACTTC.